This T cell receptor (beta chain) was profiled in a study of blood T cell repertoires in COVID-19. CDR1 is SGDLS and CDR2 is YYNGEE in the germline V gene. The CDR3 loop spans 13 amino acids. Trimming removed 6 bases at V and 7 bases at J, with 13 bases between. Original processing notes: How many nucleated cells were present was estimated from reference gene primer amplification. TCRdb's copy holds only in-frame clones and misses some; the assay was immunoSEQ multiplex PCR. V and J calls plus clone size are reproduced from that table; the DNA served to infer D and trimming. The sample lists fewer than 85,000 clones, around 81% occurring once.

V and J are TRBV9 and TRBJ2-2, with a tentative D call TRBD1 (6 bases). Sequences were obtained from peripheral blood. This sequence was found in a human donor in a cohort sampled during active COVID-19. This chain's CDR3 is CASNQGQNGELFF. The CDR3 DNA reads as TGTGCCAGCAACCAGGGGCAGAACGGGGAGCTGTTTTTT.